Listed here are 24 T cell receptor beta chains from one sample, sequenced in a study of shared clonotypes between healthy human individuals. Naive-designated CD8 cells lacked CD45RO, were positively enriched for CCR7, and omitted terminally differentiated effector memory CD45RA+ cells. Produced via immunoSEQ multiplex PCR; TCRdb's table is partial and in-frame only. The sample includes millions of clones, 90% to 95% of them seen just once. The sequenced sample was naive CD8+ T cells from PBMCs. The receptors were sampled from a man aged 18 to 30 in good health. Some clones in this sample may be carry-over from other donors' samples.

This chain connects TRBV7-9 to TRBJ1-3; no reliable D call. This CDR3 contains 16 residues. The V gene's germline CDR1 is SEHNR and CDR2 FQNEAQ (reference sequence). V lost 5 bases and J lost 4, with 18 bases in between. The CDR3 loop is CASSPLGRQLGNTIYF. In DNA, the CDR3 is TGTGCCAGCAGCCCACTCGGCCGCCAGCTCGGAAACACCATATATTTT.

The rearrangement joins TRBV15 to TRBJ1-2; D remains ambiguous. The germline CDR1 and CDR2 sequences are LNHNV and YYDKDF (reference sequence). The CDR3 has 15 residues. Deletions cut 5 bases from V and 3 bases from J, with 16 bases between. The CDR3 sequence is CATSDYRDGDYGYTF. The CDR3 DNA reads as TGTGCCACCAGCGATTACCGGGATGGGGACTATGGCTACACCTTC. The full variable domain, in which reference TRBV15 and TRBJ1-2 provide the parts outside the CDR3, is DAMVIQNPRYQVTQFGKPVTLSCSQTLNHNVMYWYQQKSSQAPKLLFHYYDKDFNNEADTPDNFQSRRPNTSFCFLDIRSPGLGDTAMYLCATSDYRDGDYGYTFGSGTRLTVV.

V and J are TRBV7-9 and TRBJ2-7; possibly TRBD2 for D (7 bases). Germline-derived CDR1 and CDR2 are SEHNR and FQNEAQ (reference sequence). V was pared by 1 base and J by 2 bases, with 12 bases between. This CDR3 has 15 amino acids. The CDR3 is CASSLVGGGAYEQYF. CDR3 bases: TGTGCCAGCAGCTTAGTTGGAGGGGGGGCCTACGAGCAGTACTTC.

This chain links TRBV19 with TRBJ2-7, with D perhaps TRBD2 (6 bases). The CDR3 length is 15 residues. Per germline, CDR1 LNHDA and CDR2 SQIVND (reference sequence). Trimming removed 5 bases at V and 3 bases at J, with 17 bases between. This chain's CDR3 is CASSDPSGVGYEQYF. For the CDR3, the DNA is TGTGCCAGTAGTGATCCATCGGGGGTGGGCTACGAGCAGTACTTC.

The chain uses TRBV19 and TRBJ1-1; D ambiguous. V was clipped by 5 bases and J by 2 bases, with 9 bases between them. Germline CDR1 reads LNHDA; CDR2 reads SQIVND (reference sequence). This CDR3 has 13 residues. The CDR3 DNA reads TGTGCCAGTAGTTACTGGAGCAACACTGAAGCTTTCTTT. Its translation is CASSYWSNTEAFF.

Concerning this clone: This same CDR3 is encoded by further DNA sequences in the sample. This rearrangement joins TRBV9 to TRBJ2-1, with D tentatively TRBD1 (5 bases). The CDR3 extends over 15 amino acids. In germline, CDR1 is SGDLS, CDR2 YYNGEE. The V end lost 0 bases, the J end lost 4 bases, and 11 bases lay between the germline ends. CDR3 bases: TGTGCCAGCAGCGTAGGCCAGGGCGCTTACAATGAGCAGTTCTTC. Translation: CASSVGQGAYNEQFF.

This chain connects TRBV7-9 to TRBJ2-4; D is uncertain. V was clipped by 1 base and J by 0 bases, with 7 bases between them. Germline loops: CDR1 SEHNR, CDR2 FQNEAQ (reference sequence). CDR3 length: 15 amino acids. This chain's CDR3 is CASSLDTVAKNIQYF. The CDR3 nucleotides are TGTGCCAGCAGCTTAGACACGGTAGCCAAAAACATTCAGTACTTC.

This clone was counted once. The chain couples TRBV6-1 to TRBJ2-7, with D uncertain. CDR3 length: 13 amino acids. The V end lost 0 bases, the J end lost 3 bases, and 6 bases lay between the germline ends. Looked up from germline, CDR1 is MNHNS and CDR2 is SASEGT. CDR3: CASSEANIYEQYF. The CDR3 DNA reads TGTGCCAGCAGTGAAGCGAACATCTACGAGCAGTACTTC.

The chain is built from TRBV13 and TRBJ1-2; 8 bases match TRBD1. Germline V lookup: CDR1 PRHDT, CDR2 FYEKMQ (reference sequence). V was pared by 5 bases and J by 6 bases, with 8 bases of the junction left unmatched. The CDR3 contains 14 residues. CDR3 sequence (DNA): TGTGCCAGCAGCATACCAGGGGGCGCAGATGGCTACACCTTC. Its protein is CASSIPGGADGYTF.

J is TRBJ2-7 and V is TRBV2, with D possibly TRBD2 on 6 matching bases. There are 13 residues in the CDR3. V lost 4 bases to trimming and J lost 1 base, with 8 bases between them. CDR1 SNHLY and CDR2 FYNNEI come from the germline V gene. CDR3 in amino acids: CASSGRESYEQYF. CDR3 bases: TGTGCCAGCAGTGGGAGGGAGTCCTACGAGCAGTACTTC. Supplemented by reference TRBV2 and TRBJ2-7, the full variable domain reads EPEVTQTPSHQVTQMGQEVILRCVPISNHLYFYWYRQILGQKVEFLVSFYNNEISEKSEIFDDQFSVERPDGSNFTLKIRSTKLEDSAMYFCASSGRESYEQYFGPGTRLTVT.

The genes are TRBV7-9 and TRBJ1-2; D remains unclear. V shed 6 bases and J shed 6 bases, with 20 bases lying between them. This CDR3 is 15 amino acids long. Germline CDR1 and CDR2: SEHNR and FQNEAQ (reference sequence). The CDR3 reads CASSSGRRGFHGYTF. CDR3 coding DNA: TGTGCCAGCAGTTCCGGGAGGCGGGGATTCCATGGCTACACCTTC.

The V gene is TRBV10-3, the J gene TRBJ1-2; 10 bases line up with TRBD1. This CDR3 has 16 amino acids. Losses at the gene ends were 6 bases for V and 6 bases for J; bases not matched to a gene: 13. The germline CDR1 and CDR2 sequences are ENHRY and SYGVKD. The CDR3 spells CAIRRDRGVSSNGYTF. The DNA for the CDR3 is TGTGCCATCAGGAGGGACAGGGGAGTATCATCTAATGGCTACACCTTC.

CDR3 protein: CASSTLTNTGELFF. The CDR3 nucleotides are TGTGCCAGCAGCACACTAACGAACACCGGGGAGCTGTTTTTT. The chain uses TRBV7-6 and TRBJ2-2; D call uncertain. V was shortened by 5 bases and J by 0 bases, with 7 bases between the two germline ends. Germline V gene sequence: CDR1 SGHVS, CDR2 FNYEAQ. The CDR3 loop spans 14 amino acids.

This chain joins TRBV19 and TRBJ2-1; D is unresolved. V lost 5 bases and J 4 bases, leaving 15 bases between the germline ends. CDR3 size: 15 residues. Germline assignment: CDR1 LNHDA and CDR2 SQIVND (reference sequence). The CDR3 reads CASSPTPGTYNEQFF. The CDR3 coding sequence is TGTGCCAGTAGTCCCACCCCCGGTACTTACAATGAGCAGTTCTTC.

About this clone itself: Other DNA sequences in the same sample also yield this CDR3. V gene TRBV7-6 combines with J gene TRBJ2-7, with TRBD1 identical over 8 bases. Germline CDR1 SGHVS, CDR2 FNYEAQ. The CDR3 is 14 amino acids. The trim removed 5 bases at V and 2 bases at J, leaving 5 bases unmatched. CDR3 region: CASSPGQGPYEQYF. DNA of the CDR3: TGTGCCAGCAGCCCCGGACAGGGACCCTACGAGCAGTACTTC.

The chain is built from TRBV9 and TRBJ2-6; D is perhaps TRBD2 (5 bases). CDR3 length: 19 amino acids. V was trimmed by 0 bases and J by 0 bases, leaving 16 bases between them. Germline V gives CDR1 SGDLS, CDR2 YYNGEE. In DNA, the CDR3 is TGTGCCAGCAGCGTAGCTCGAGGAGGTGTCACCTCTGGGGCCAACGTCCTGACTTTC. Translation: CASSVARGGVTSGANVLTF.

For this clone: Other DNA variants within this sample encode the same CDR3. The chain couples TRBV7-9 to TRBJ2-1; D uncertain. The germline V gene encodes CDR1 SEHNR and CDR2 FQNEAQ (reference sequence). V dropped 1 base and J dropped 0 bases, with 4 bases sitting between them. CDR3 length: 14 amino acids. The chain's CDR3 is CASSLEGSYNEQFF. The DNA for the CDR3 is TGTGCCAGCAGCTTAGAGGGCTCCTACAATGAGCAGTTCTTC.

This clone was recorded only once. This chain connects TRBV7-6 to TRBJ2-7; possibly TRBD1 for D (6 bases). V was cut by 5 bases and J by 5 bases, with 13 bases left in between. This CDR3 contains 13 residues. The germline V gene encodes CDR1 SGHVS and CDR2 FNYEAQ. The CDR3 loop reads CASSQGGGNEQYF. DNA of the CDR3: TGTGCCAGCAGCCAAGGGGGTGGTAACGAGCAGTACTTC.

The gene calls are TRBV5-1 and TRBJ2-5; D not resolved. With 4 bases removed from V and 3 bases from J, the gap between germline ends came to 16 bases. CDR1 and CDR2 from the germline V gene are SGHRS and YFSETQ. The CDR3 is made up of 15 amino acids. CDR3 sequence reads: CASSHVTSPEETQYF. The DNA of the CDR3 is TGCGCCAGCAGCCATGTGACATCCCCTGAAGAGACCCAGTACTTC.

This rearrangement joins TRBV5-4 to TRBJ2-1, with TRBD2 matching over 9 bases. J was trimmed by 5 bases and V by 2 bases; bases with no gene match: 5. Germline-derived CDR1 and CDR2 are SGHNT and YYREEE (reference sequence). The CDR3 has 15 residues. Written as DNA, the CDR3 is TGTGCCAGCAGCTTAAAGCGGGAGGCTAACAATGAGCAGTTCTTC. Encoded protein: CASSLKREANNEQFF.

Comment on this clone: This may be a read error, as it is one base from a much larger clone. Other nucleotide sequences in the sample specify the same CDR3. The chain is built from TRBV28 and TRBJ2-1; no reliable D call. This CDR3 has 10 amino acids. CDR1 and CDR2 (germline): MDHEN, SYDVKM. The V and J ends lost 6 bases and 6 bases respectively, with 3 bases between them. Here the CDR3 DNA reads TGTGCCAGCAGCTTCAATGAGCAGTTCTTC. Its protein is CASSFNEQFF.

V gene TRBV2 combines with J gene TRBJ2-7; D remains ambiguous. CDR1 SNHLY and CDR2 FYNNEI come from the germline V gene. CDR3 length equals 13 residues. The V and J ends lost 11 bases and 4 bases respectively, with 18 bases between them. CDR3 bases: TGTGCCGCCGGGTACCAGGAGCCTTACGAGCAGTACTTC. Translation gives CAAGYQEPYEQYF.

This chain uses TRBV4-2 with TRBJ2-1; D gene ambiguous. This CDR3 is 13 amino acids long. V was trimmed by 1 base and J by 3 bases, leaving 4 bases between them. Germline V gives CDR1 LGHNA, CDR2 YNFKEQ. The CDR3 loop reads CASSQGLYNEQFF. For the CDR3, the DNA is TGTGCCAGCAGCCAAGGACTCTACAATGAGCAGTTCTTC.

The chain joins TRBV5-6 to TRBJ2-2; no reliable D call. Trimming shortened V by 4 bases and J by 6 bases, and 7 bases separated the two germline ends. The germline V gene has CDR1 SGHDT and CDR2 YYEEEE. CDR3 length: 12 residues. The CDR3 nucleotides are TGTGCCAGCAGCCAGATCCCCGGGGAGCTGTTTTTT. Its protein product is CASSQIPGELFF.